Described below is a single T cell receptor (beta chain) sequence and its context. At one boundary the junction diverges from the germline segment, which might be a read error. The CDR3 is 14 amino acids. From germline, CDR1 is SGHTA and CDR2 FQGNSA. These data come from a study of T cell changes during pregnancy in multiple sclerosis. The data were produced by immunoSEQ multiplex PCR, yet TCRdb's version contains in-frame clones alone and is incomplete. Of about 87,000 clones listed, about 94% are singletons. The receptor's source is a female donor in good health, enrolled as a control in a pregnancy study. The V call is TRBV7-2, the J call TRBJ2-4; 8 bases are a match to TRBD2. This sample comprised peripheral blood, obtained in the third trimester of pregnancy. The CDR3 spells CASSVAFGGDIQYF. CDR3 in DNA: TGTGCCAGCAGCGTAGCGTTCGGGGGGGACATTCAGTACTTC.